A selection of T cell receptor beta chains follows, all from one sample in a study of T cell responses to AZD1222 COVID-19 vaccine. Here immunoSEQ multiplex PCR was the method, and the copy in TCRdb shows in-frame clones only, minus some. The sample has roughly 130,000 clones; about 86% are singletons. This specimen consisted of peripheral blood, obtained on day 0 of AZD1222 vaccination. The origin of the receptors is an adult in good health. CDR3s include the opening cysteine and the closing phenylalanine or tryptophan. The order of the fields is D gene, clone size, V gene, J gene, CDR3 protein, CDR3 DNA. A D gene is named only where the DNA matches it firmly. Where a row states a size, it is once, few, many or the class of an expanded clone; other rows omit it.

d_gene: .; abundance: .; v_gene: TRBV7-9; j_gene: TRBJ2-5; CDR3aa: CASSLVDSQETQYF; CDR3nt: TGTGCCAGCAGCTTAGTCGACAGTCAAGAGACCCAGTACTTC
d_gene: .; abundance: .; v_gene: TRBV27; j_gene: TRBJ2-1; CDR3aa: CASSSFNEQFF; CDR3nt: TGTGCCAGCAGTTCCTTCAATGAGCAGTTCTTC
d_gene: TRBD1; abundance: .; v_gene: TRBV3-1/TRBV3-2; j_gene: TRBJ2-5; CDR3aa: CASNPDRSTRAQYF; CDR3nt: TGTGCCAGCAACCCGGACAGGTCCACAAGGGCCCAGTACTTC
d_gene: TRBD2; abundance: .; v_gene: TRBV27; j_gene: TRBJ2-2; CDR3aa: CASSLWSGLAGGPTTGELFF; CDR3nt: TGTGCCAGCAGTTTATGGTCTGGGCTAGCGGGAGGGCCGACCACCGGGGAGCTGTTTTTT
d_gene: .; abundance: once; v_gene: TRBV4-3; j_gene: TRBJ1-4; CDR3aa: CASSQGDARLGANEKLFF; CDR3nt: TGCGCCAGCAGCCAAGGGGACGCAAGACTTGGAGCTAATGAAAAACTGTTTTTT
d_gene: TRBD1; abundance: .; v_gene: TRBV6-2/TRBV6-3; j_gene: TRBJ2-1; CDR3aa: CASSNRGETNEQFF; CDR3nt: TGTGCCAGCAGCAACAGGGGGGAAACAAATGAGCAGTTCTTC
d_gene: TRBD2; abundance: .; v_gene: TRBV28; j_gene: TRBJ2-2; CDR3aa: CASSLPGTSAGELFF; CDR3nt: TGTGCCAGCAGTTTACCCGGGACTAGCGCCGGGGAGCTGTTTTTT
d_gene: TRBD1; abundance: .; v_gene: TRBV6-5; j_gene: TRBJ1-1; CDR3aa: CASSTYSGGRTEAFF; CDR3nt: TGTGCCAGCAGTACCTACTCAGGGGGGCGGACTGAAGCTTTCTTT
d_gene: .; abundance: few; v_gene: TRBV11-2; j_gene: TRBJ1-2; CDR3aa: CASSFRGGYTF; CDR3nt: TGTGCCAGCAGCTTTCGGGGTGGCTACACCTTC
d_gene: .; abundance: .; v_gene: TRBV29-1; j_gene: TRBJ2-7; CDR3aa: CSVEVRRNEKYF; CDR3nt: TGCAGCGTTGAAGTGCGCCGAAATGAAAAGTACTTC
d_gene: TRBD1; abundance: .; v_gene: TRBV10-2; j_gene: TRBJ1-6; CDR3aa: CASNERGTGVNSPLHF; CDR3nt: TGCGCCAGCAACGAAAGGGGGACAGGGGTCAATTCACCCCTCCACTTT
d_gene: .; abundance: .; v_gene: TRBV7-9; j_gene: TRBJ1-3; CDR3aa: CASSAQWRPRFGNTIYF; CDR3nt: TGTGCCAGCAGCGCCCAGTGGAGGCCTCGCTTTGGAAACACCATATATTTT
d_gene: .; abundance: few; v_gene: TRBV19; j_gene: TRBJ1-1; CDR3aa: CASSIGAPGTEAFF; CDR3nt: TGTGCCAGTAGTATTGGCGCCCCAGGAACTGAAGCTTTCTTT
d_gene: .; abundance: .; v_gene: TRBV30; j_gene: TRBJ2-5; CDR3aa: CAWSSKGPETQYF; CDR3nt: TGTGCCTGGAGCTCGAAAGGACCCGAGACCCAGTACTTC
d_gene: TRBD2; abundance: few; v_gene: TRBV19; j_gene: TRBJ2-7; CDR3aa: CASSIGSWTSGNYEQYF; CDR3nt: TGTGCCAGTAGTATTGGTAGTTGGACTAGCGGGAACTACGAGCAGTACTTC
d_gene: TRBD1; abundance: .; v_gene: TRBV7-2; j_gene: TRBJ1-2; CDR3aa: CASSLGTGGGYTF; CDR3nt: TGTGCCAGCAGCCTCGGGACAGGGGGCGGCTACACCTTC
d_gene: .; abundance: .; v_gene: TRBV2; j_gene: TRBJ1-2; CDR3aa: CATRLSPMRGYTF; CDR3nt: TGTGCCACGAGGTTGTCCCCTATGAGGGGCTACACCTTC
d_gene: TRBD1; abundance: .; v_gene: TRBV6-7; j_gene: TRBJ1-5; CDR3aa: CASSRRTGVRQPQHF; CDR3nt: TGTGCCAGCAGCCGGAGGACAGGGGTGAGGCAGCCCCAGCATTTT
d_gene: .; abundance: .; v_gene: TRBV6-5; j_gene: TRBJ2-5; CDR3aa: CASSPVPETQYF; CDR3nt: TGTGCCAGCAGTCCAGTCCCAGAGACCCAGTACTTC
d_gene: .; abundance: .; v_gene: TRBV28; j_gene: TRBJ1-2; CDR3aa: CASSSRDGYGYTF; CDR3nt: TGTGCCAGCAGCTCCCGGGATGGCTATGGCTACACCTTC
d_gene: .; abundance: .; v_gene: TRBV6-5; j_gene: TRBJ1-6; CDR3aa: CASRGTPNSPLHF; CDR3nt: TGTGCCAGCAGGGGGACACCCAATTCACCCCTCCACTTT
d_gene: .; abundance: once; v_gene: TRBV6-5; j_gene: TRBJ1-2; CDR3aa: CASSYTSKGYGYTF; CDR3nt: TGTGCCAGCAGTTACACCTCAAAGGGCTATGGCTACACCTTC
d_gene: .; abundance: few; v_gene: TRBV29-1; j_gene: TRBJ1-2; CDR3aa: CSVGAVNYGYTF; CDR3nt: TGCAGCGTTGGGGCGGTTAACTATGGCTACACCTTC
d_gene: TRBD1; abundance: .; v_gene: TRBV7-2; j_gene: TRBJ1-6; CDR3aa: CASSLDWDRTSPLHF; CDR3nt: TGTGCCAGCAGCTTAGATTGGGACAGAACTTCACCCCTCCACTTT
d_gene: .; abundance: few; v_gene: TRBV29-1; j_gene: TRBJ1-3; CDR3aa: CSVAPGQSGNTIYF; CDR3nt: TGCAGCGTGGCCCCGGGACAATCTGGAAACACCATATATTTT
d_gene: .; abundance: .; v_gene: TRBV19; j_gene: TRBJ1-5; CDR3aa: CASSMRRAPQHF; CDR3nt: TGTGCCAGTAGTATGAGACGGGCACCCCAGCATTTT
d_gene: TRBD2; abundance: once; v_gene: TRBV5-1; j_gene: TRBJ2-3; CDR3aa: CASSLNGGATDTQYF; CDR3nt: TGCGCCAGCAGCTTGAACGGGGGGGCCACAGATACGCAGTATTTT
d_gene: .; abundance: .; v_gene: TRBV4-1; j_gene: TRBJ1-5; CDR3aa: CASSQDGPGDPQPQHF; CDR3nt: TGCGCCAGCAGCCAAGATGGACCAGGGGATCCTCAGCCCCAGCATTTT
d_gene: .; abundance: .; v_gene: TRBV5-1; j_gene: TRBJ1-6; CDR3aa: CASSSSIAYNSPLHF; CDR3nt: TGCGCCAGCAGCTCCTCAATAGCCTATAATTCACCCCTCCACTTT
d_gene: TRBD1; abundance: .; v_gene: TRBV27; j_gene: TRBJ1-4; CDR3aa: CASRPGQGGWEKLFF; CDR3nt: TGTGCCAGCAGACCGGGACAGGGAGGGTGGGAAAAACTGTTTTTT
d_gene: .; abundance: .; v_gene: TRBV15; j_gene: TRBJ1-4; CDR3aa: CATSSKNEKLFF; CDR3nt: TGTGCCACCAGCAGTAAGAACGAAAAACTGTTTTTT
d_gene: .; abundance: .; v_gene: TRBV2; j_gene: TRBJ2-1; CDR3aa: CASSTNTGTYNEQFF; CDR3nt: TGTGCCAGCAGTACAAACACAGGGACCTACAATGAGCAGTTCTTC
d_gene: .; abundance: .; v_gene: TRBV12-2; j_gene: TRBJ2-1; CDR3aa: CASRLVMCEQFF; CDR3nt: TGTGCAAGTCGCTTAGTAATGTGTGAGCAGTTCTTC
d_gene: .; abundance: .; v_gene: TRBV30; j_gene: TRBJ2-1; CDR3aa: CDGPYNEQFF; CDR3nt: TGCGATGGACCGTACAATGAGCAGTTCTTC
d_gene: TRBD2; abundance: few; v_gene: TRBV27; j_gene: TRBJ2-1; CDR3aa: CASRGTSGHSNEQFF; CDR3nt: TGTGCCAGCAGGGGGACTAGCGGGCACTCCAATGAGCAGTTCTTC
d_gene: TRBD2; abundance: .; v_gene: TRBV28; j_gene: TRBJ2-7; CDR3aa: CASSPGLAGTYEQYF; CDR3nt: TGTGCCAGCAGCCCGGGACTAGCGGGGACCTACGAGCAGTACTTC
d_gene: TRBD1; abundance: .; v_gene: TRBV11-2; j_gene: TRBJ2-7; CDR3aa: CASSLRDSYEQYF; CDR3nt: TGTGCCAGCAGCCTAAGGGACAGCTACGAGCAGTACTTC
d_gene: TRBD2; abundance: .; v_gene: TRBV20-1; j_gene: TRBJ2-4; CDR3aa: CSASGGRAAKNIQYF; CDR3nt: TGCAGTGCCAGTGGAGGGAGGGCCGCCAAAAACATTCAGTACTTC
d_gene: .; abundance: .; v_gene: TRBV15; j_gene: TRBJ1-4; CDR3aa: CATSRDRAYNEKLFF; CDR3nt: TGTGCCACCAGCAGAGATCGGGCATATAATGAAAAACTGTTTTTT
d_gene: .; abundance: .; v_gene: TRBV4-3; j_gene: TRBJ1-6; CDR3aa: CASSQGRTANNSPLHF; CDR3nt: TGCGCCAGCAGCCAAGGCAGGACAGCAAATAATTCACCCCTCCACTTT
d_gene: .; abundance: .; v_gene: TRBV28; j_gene: TRBJ1-1; CDR3aa: CASSLVNTEAFF; CDR3nt: TGTGCCAGCAGTTTAGTGAACACTGAAGCTTTCTTT
d_gene: TRBD1; abundance: .; v_gene: TRBV4-1; j_gene: TRBJ2-5; CDR3aa: CASSQSRRGQGEETQYF; CDR3nt: TGCGCCAGCAGCCAAAGTCGAAGGGGGCAGGGGGAAGAGACCCAGTACTTC
d_gene: .; abundance: once; v_gene: TRBV5-8; j_gene: TRBJ1-2; CDR3aa: CASSPRGQYYTF; CDR3nt: TGTGCCAGCAGCCCACGAGGACAGTACTACACCTTC
d_gene: .; abundance: .; v_gene: TRBV3-1/TRBV3-2; j_gene: TRBJ1-6; CDR3aa: CASSKGEAYNSPLHF; CDR3nt: TGTGCCAGCAGCAAAGGGGAGGCCTATAATTCACCCCTCCACTTT
d_gene: .; abundance: .; v_gene: TRBV7-2; j_gene: TRBJ1-3; CDR3aa: CASSLAPFGNTIYF; CDR3nt: TGTGCCAGCAGCTTAGCACCGTTTGGAAACACCATATATTTT
d_gene: .; abundance: .; v_gene: TRBV6-5; j_gene: TRBJ1-5; CDR3aa: CASSGQKNQPQHF; CDR3nt: TGTGCCAGCAGCGGACAGAAAAATCAGCCCCAGCATTTT
d_gene: .; abundance: few; v_gene: TRBV11-2; j_gene: TRBJ2-7; CDR3aa: CASSLEEGLSEQYF; CDR3nt: TGTGCCAGCAGCTTAGAGGAGGGACTTTCCGAGCAGTACTTC
d_gene: .; abundance: once; v_gene: TRBV4-3; j_gene: TRBJ2-5; CDR3aa: CASSHSGFQETQYF; CDR3nt: TGCGCCAGCAGCCACTCCGGGTTTCAAGAGACCCAGTACTTC